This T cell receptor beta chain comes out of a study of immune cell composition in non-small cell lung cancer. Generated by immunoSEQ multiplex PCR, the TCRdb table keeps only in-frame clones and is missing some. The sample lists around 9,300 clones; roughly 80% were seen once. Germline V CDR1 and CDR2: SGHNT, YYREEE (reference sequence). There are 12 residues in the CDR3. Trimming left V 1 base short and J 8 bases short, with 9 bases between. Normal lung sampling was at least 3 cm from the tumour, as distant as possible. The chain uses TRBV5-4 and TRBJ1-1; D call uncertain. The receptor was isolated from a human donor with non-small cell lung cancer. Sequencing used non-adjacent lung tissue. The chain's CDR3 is CASSLYGREAFF. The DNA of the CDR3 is TGTGCCAGCAGCTTGTACGGGCGGGAAGCTTTCTTT.